This T cell receptor (beta chain) was recovered during a study of T cells in Graves' hyperthyroidism and ophthalmopathy. This clonotype was observed at least ten times. TCR beta CDR3 sequences were amplified from RNA transcripts. The TCR CDR3 first-round RT-PCR relied on the HTBI primer set. TCRdb passed the multiplex PCR reads through MiXCR, listing each CDR3 protein once. The sample holds around 520,000 distinct CDR3 sequences, around 15% seen once. V lost 3 bases and J lost 3, with 11 bases in between. The CDR3 extends over 14 amino acids. The germline gives CDR1 MDHEN, CDR2 SYDVKM. Sequenced input: blood. The TCR was taken from a middle-aged woman with Graves' hyperthyroidism. V gene TRBV28 combines with J gene TRBJ1-1; the D is unclear. The CDR3 nucleotides are TGTGCCAGCAGTTTTCGATATGGGGACACTGAAGCTTTCTTT. It encodes CASSFRYGDTEAFF.